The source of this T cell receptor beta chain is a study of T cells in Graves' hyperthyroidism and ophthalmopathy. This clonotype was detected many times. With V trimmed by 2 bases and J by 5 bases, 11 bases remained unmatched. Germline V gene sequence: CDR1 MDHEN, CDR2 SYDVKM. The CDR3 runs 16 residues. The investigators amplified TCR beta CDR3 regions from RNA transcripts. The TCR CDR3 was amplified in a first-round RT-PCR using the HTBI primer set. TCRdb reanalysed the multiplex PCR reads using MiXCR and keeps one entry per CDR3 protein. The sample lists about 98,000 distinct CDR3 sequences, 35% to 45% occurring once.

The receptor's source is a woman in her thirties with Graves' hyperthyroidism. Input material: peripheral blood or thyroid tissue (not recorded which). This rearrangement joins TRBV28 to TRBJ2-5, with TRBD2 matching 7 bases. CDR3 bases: TGTGCCAGCAGTTTAGGGCTAGCGGAGTTTTGTGAGACCCAGTACTTC. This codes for CASSLGLAEFCETQYF.